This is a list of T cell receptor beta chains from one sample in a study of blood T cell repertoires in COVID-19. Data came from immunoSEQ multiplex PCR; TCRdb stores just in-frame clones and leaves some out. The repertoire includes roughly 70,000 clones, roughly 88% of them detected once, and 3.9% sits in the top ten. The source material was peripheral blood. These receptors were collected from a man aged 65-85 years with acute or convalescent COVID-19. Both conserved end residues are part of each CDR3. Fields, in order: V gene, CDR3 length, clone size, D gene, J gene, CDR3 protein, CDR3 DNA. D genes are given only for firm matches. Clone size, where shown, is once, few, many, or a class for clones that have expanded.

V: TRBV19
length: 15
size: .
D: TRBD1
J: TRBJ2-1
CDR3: CASRLQGANYNEQFF
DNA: TGTGCCAGTAGGTTACAGGGGGCGAATTACAATGAGCAGTTCTTC

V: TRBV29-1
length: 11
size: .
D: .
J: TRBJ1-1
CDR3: CSVDRGTEAFF
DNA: TGCAGCGTCGACCGGGGCACTGAAGCTTTCTTT

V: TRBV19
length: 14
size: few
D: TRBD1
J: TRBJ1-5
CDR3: CASSTTGGGQPQHF
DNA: TGTGCCAGTAGTACCACAGGGGGCGGTCAGCCCCAGCATTTT

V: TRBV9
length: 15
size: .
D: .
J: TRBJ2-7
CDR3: CASSVGNDPTYEQYF
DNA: TGTGCCAGCAGCGTAGGTAATGATCCTACTTACGAGCAGTACTTC

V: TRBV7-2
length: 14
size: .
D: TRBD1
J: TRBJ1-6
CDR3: CASSPGQAFSPLHF
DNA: TGTGCCAGCAGCCCCGGACAGGCCTTCTCACCCCTCCACTTT

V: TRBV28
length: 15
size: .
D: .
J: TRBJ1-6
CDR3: CASSRQDLGNSPLHF
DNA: TGTGCCAGCAGTCGACAGGACCTGGGGAATTCACCCCTCCACTTT

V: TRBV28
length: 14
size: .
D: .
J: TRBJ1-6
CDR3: CASSLSGGVSPLHF
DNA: TGTGCCAGCAGTTTGAGCGGTGGGGTTTCACCCCTCCACTTT

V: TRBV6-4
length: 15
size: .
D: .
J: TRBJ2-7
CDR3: CASSDTLTSFYEQYF
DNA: TGTGCCAGCAGTGACACACTTACTAGCTTCTACGAGCAGTACTTC

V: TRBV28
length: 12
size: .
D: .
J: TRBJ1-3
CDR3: CASSTAGNTIYF
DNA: TGTGCCAGCAGTACGGCTGGAAACACCATATATTTT

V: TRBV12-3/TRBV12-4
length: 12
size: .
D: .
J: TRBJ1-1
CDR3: CASSLGGDQAFF
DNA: TGTGCCAGCAGTTTAGGGGGGGATCAGGCTTTCTTT

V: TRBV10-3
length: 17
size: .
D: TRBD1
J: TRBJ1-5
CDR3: CAISERGLGDSNQPQHF
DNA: TGTGCCATCAGTGAAAGGGGGCTGGGAGATAGCAATCAGCCCCAGCATTTT

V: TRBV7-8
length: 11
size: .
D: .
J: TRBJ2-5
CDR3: CASSSQETQYF
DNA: TGTGCCAGCAGCTCTCAAGAGACCCAGTACTTC

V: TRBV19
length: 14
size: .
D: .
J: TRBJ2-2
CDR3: CASSIVAGTGELFF
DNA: TGTGCCAGTAGTATAGTTGCGGGGACCGGGGAGCTGTTTTTT

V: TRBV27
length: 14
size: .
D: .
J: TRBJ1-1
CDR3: CASRVQGPNTEAFF
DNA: TGTGCCAGCAGGGTACAGGGCCCGAACACTGAAGCTTTCTTT

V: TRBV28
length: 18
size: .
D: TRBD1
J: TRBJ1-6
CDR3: CASSTFHRDREDNSPLHF
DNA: TGTGCCAGCAGTACATTCCACCGGGACAGGGAGGATAATTCACCCCTCCACTTT

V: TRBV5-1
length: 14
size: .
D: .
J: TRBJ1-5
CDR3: CASSLVAGDQPQHF
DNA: TGCGCCAGCAGCTTGGTTGCAGGGGATCAGCCCCAGCATTTT

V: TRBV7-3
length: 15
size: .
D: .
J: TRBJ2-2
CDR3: CASSLTGPETGELFF
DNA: TGTGCCAGCAGCCTCACAGGGCCGGAAACCGGGGAGCTGTTTTTT

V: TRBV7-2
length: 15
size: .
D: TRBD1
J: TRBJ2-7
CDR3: CASSRQGLSTYEQYF
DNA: TGTGCCAGCAGCAGACAGGGGCTTTCGACCTACGAGCAGTACTTC

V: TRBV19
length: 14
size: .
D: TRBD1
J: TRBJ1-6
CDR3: CASATGSNNSPLHF
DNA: TGTGCCAGTGCGACAGGGTCAAATAATTCACCCCTCCACTTT

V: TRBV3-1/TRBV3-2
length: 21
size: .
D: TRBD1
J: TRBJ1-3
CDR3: CASSQEETRDSLRATGNTIYF
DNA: TGTGCCAGCAGCCAAGAAGAAACACGGGACAGCCTTCGTGCCACTGGAAACACCATATATTTT

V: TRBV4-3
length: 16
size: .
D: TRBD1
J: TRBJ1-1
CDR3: CASSQELSRGWTEAFF
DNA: TGCGCCAGCAGCCAAGAACTGAGCAGGGGGTGGACTGAAGCTTTCTTT

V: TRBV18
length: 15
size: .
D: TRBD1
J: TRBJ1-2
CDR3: CASSRGTGSGPEVTF
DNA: TGTGCCAGCTCACGGGGGACAGGGAGTGGCCCCGAGGTCACCTTC

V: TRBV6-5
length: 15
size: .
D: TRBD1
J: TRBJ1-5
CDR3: CASSSNRGGSQPQHF
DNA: TGTGCCAGCAGTTCCAACAGGGGGGGAAGTCAGCCCCAGCATTTT

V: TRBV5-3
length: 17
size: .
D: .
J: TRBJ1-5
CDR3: CARSLVTGRLSNQPQHF
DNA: TGTGCCAGAAGCTTGGTTACAGGGAGACTTAGCAATCAGCCCCAGCATTTT

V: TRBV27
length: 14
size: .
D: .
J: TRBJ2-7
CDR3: CASSLSKWGDEQYF
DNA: TGTGCCAGCAGTTTATCGAAATGGGGAGACGAGCAGTACTTC

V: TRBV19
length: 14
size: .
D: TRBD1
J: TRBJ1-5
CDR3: CASSPQQGNQPQHF
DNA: TGTGCCAGTAGTCCCCAACAGGGGAACCAGCCCCAGCATTTT